This T cell receptor beta chain was sequenced during a study of metastatic and nonmetastatic thyroid tumors. The CDR3 has 15 residues. Losses at the gene ends were 10 bases for V and 0 bases for J; bases not matched to a gene: 12. The germline CDR1 and CDR2 sequences are MNHEY and SMNVEV (reference sequence). Notes on this clone: The CDR3 end shows no conserved phenylalanine or tryptophan, and so a read error is likely.

The entire patient cohort was treatment-naive prior to thyroid surgery. TCRdb re-called the PCR reads through MiXCR. The table shows around 35,000 clones, with about 17% occurring only once. The TCR sequence derives from a male donor with papillary thyroid cancer or a benign thyroid nodule (not recorded which). Some clones in this sample may be carry-over from other donors' samples. J is TRBJ2-7 and V is TRBV27; the match to TRBD2 covers 7 bases. Sequenced material: blood. CDR3 bases: TGTGCCACCAGCAGCGGGGCGGTAAGCTCCTACGAGCAGTACCTC. This sequence encodes CATSSGAVSSYEQYL.